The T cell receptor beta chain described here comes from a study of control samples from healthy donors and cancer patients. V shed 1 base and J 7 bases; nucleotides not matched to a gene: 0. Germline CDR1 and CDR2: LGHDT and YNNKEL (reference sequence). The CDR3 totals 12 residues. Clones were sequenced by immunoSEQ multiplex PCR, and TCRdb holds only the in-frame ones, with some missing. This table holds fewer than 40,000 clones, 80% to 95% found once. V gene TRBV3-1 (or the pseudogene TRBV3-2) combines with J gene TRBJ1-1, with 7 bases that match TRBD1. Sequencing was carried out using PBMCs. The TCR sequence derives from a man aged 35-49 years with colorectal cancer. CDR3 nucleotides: TGTGCCAGCAGCCAAGGACAGGGTGAAGCTTTCTTT. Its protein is CASSQGQGEAFF.